This TCR beta chain was captured in a study of OX40 agonist ivuxolimab in advanced cancers. Libraries were prepared by immunoSEQ multiplex PCR; TCRdb keeps only in-frame clonotypes and omits some of them. The repertoire holds around 77,000 clones, with approximately 83% as singletons. Trimming stripped 0 bases from V and 2 bases from J, with 10 bases between. Germline V gives CDR1 LGHNA, CDR2 YNFKEQ. The CDR3 is 15 residues long. The chain combines TRBV4-2 with TRBJ1-2; D gene ambiguous. This clonotype was obtained from an adult with an advanced solid tumor such as melanoma, head and neck, liver or kidney cancer. The input for sequencing was CD4+ or CD8+ T cells sorted from blood, taken in a trial of the OX40 agonist ivuxolimab. CDR3 in DNA: TGTGCCAGCAGCCAAGACCCAGTCCAGAACTATGGCTACACCTTC. Translation gives CASSQDPVQNYGYTF.